Below, one T cell receptor beta chain is given with its context. The data derive from a study of blood T cell repertoires in COVID-19. Looking at the study overall: Samples of COVID-19 (acute and convalescent) were obtained from the United States, Italy and Spain.

CDR3 length: 12 residues. Trimming took 4 bases from V and 7 from J, leaving 7 bases between them. CDR1 MGHRA and CDR2 YSYEKL come from the germline V gene. Sequencing used immunoSEQ multiplex PCR; TCRdb keeps in-frame clones, though not all of them. The table has 150,000 to 200,000 clones, about 85% seen once; the top ten hold 20% to 25%. The TCR sequence derives from a man aged 55 to 70 with active or convalescent COVID-19. The sample consisted of peripheral blood. The chain joins TRBV4-1 to TRBJ2-2; D not resolved. The CDR3, as DNA: TGCGCCAGCAGCCCCAATCACGGGGAGCTGTTTTTT. Residues: CASSPNHGELFF.